These 23 T cell receptor beta chains share one sample of origin, sequenced in a study of shared clonotypes between healthy human individuals. Naive CD8 cells, CD45RO-negative and positively selected for CCR7, excluded terminally differentiated effector memory CD45RA+ cells. Here immunoSEQ multiplex PCR was the method, and the copy in TCRdb shows in-frame clones only, minus some. The profile shows roughly 2,000,000 clones, around 93% of them singletons. The sample taken for sequencing was naive CD8+ T cells from PBMCs. The receptors originated from a man aged 18 to 30 in good health. Some clones in this sample may be carry-over from other donors' samples.

The count of this clone is one. The V call is TRBV19, the J call TRBJ1-2; 7 bases match TRBD1. The trim removed 4 bases at V and 0 bases at J, leaving 8 bases unmatched. The CDR3 is 16 residues long. Germline V gene data show CDR1 as LNHDA and CDR2 as SQIVND (reference sequence). The CDR3: CASSTHPGGTNYGYTF. The CDR3 DNA reads TGTGCCAGTAGTACTCATCCAGGGGGTACTAACTATGGCTACACCTTC.

The rearrangement joins TRBV29-1 to TRBJ2-7, with TRBD2 identical over 8 bases. The germline V gene has CDR1 SQVTM and CDR2 ANQGSEA. V trimming: 6 bases; J trimming: 6 bases; junction bases outside the gene matches: 10. This CDR3 region has 13 residues. CDR3 coding DNA: TGCAGCGTCCGCAGCGGGAGTATTACCGAGCAGTACTTC. Encoded protein: CSVRSGSITEQYF.

CDR3 DNA: TGTGCCACCAGCAGTAGTCAGGGACTCGGCGAAAAACTGTTTTTT. Translation: CATSSSQGLGEKLFF. The gene calls are TRBV15 and TRBJ1-4; tentative D call: TRBD1 (5 bases). Trimming took off 3 bases at V and 8 bases at J, with 16 bases between the two ends. This CDR3 contains 15 residues. Germline V gene sequence: CDR1 LNHNV, CDR2 YYDKDF (reference sequence).

With respect to this clone: Other DNA sequences in the same sample also yield this CDR3. This chain connects TRBV5-1 to TRBJ1-1; D gene uncertain. The CDR3 runs 12 residues. Trimming took off 3 bases at V and 4 bases at J, with 7 bases between the two ends. Germline values: CDR1 SGHRS, CDR2 YFSETQ. The CDR3 loop is CASSSTFTEAFF. The DNA for the CDR3 is TGCGCCAGCAGCTCAACATTCACTGAAGCTTTCTTT.

This chain links TRBV6-1 with TRBJ1-5, with TRBD1 matching 8 bases. With 6 bases clipped from V and 5 bases from J, the junction kept 6 bases outside the gene matches. The CDR3 is made up of 14 amino acids. Per the germline V gene, CDR1 is MNHNS and CDR2 is SASEGT. The CDR3: CASRDRETDQPQHF. DNA for the CDR3: TGTGCCAGCAGGGACAGGGAGACGGATCAGCCCCAGCATTTT.

About this clone itself: Distinct nucleotide sequences in the sample also encode this CDR3. The V call is TRBV27, the J call TRBJ1-5, with TRBD1 identical over 8 bases. V trimming: 2 bases; J trimming: 9 bases; junction bases outside the gene matches: 3. Germline-derived CDR1 and CDR2 are MNHEY and SMNVEV (reference sequence). The CDR3 totals 13 residues. This CDR3 is CASSLTGGGPQHF. In nucleotides, the CDR3 is TGTGCCAGCAGTTTAACAGGGGGGGGGCCCCAGCATTTT.

The chain recombines TRBV5-6 with TRBJ1-1; D is perhaps TRBD1 (6 bases). Per the germline V gene, CDR1 is SGHDT and CDR2 is YYEEEE. This CDR3 is built from 17 residues. Trimming removed 2 bases at V and 1 base at J, with 18 bases between. The chain's CDR3 is CASSFQGLGIGNTEAFF. The CDR3 nucleotides read TGTGCCAGCAGCTTCCAGGGGCTGGGAATTGGGAACACTGAAGCTTTCTTT.

This clone came up once. The chain couples TRBV2 to TRBJ2-1, with 10 bases aligning to TRBD2. V shed 1 base, J shed 3 bases, and the junction held 9 bases outside the gene matches. The CDR3 runs to 18 residues. Germline V lookup: CDR1 SNHLY, CDR2 FYNNEI. CDR3 region: CASSEGPSGSDSYNEQFF. The DNA of the CDR3 is TGTGCCAGCAGTGAAGGCCCTAGCGGGAGTGATAGCTACAATGAGCAGTTCTTC.

The count of this clone is one. This chain joins TRBV28 and TRBJ1-5; D unresolved. Per germline, CDR1 MDHEN and CDR2 SYDVKM. V lost 3 bases to trimming and J lost 0 bases, with 6 bases between them. This CDR3 comprises 14 residues. The CDR3 is CASSFLISNQPQHF. In nucleotides, the CDR3 is TGTGCCAGCAGTTTTCTGATTAGCAATCAGCCCCAGCATTTT.

The rearrangement uses TRBV28 and TRBJ2-2; 10 nucleotides agree with TRBD2. V was pared by 6 bases and J by 4 bases, with 8 bases of the junction left unmatched. The germline V gene encodes CDR1 MDHEN and CDR2 SYDVKM. The CDR3 has 16 residues. The CDR3 here is CASSGLAEELTGELFF. CDR3 DNA: TGTGCCAGCAGCGGACTAGCGGAAGAACTCACCGGGGAGCTGTTTTTT.

This chain joins TRBV4-1 and TRBJ2-7, with 9 bases aligning to TRBD2. CDR1 MGHRA and CDR2 YSYEKL come from the germline V gene. This CDR3 spans 15 amino acids. The ends lost 0 bases at V and 3 bases at J; junction bases unmatched: 3. The CDR3 DNA reads TGCGCCAGCAGCCAAGATCGTAGCGGGAGCTACGAGCAGTACTTC. This codes for CASSQDRSGSYEQYF.

The chain employs TRBV5-4 and TRBJ2-1; D gene ambiguous. Germline loops: CDR1 SGHNT, CDR2 YYREEE (reference sequence). The CDR3 loop spans 11 amino acids. V lost 5 bases and J lost 9, with 9 bases in between. The CDR3, as DNA: TGTGCCAGCAGTTCTTCCCCTGAGCAGTTCTTC. The encoded protein is CASSSSPEQFF.

This clone came up a few times. The rearrangement uses TRBV6-4 and TRBJ1-5; no firm D call. The CDR3 runs 12 residues. V lost 0 bases and J lost 6, with 3 bases in between. CDR1 and CDR2 (germline): MRHNA, SNTAGT. CDR3 residues: CASSDSTQPQHF. In nucleotides, the CDR3 is TGTGCCAGCAGTGACTCGACTCAGCCCCAGCATTTT.

J is TRBJ1-2 and V is TRBV6-5, with a weak D call TRBD1 (5 bases). The CDR3 extends over 15 amino acids. The V end was cut by 5 bases, the J end by 2 bases, with 15 bases between. The germline V gene has CDR1 MNHEY and CDR2 SVGAGI. The CDR3 region is CASSLEGRSNYGYTF. CDR3 sequence (DNA): TGTGCCAGCAGTCTCGAGGGACGGTCGAACTATGGCTACACCTTC.

The gene calls are TRBV14 and TRBJ2-7, with D possibly being TRBD2 (5 bases). V was pared by 4 bases and J by 4 bases, with 11 bases between. The germline V gene has CDR1 SGHDN and CDR2 FVKESK. This CDR3 spans 13 amino acids. DNA for the CDR3: TGTGCCAGCAGCCCTCTAGCCGGATACGAGCAGTACTTC. Translation: CASSPLAGYEQYF.

This clone was seen only once. The V call is TRBV6-1, the J call TRBJ2-1, with 7 bases fitting TRBD2. The V segment lost 2 bases and the J segment 9 bases; nucleotides outside the gene matches: 19. Germline CDR1 is MNHNS and CDR2 is SASEGT. The CDR3 covers 18 residues. In DNA, the CDR3 is TGTGCCAGCAGTGAATCCCCCACCGTACTAGCGAGCTTGAGTGAGCAGTTCTTC. Translating gives CASSESPTVLASLSEQFF.

The V call is TRBV27, the J call TRBJ2-1, with D hard to call. Germline CDR1 MNHEY, CDR2 SMNVEV (reference sequence). Trimming removed 0 bases from V and 0 bases from J, with 18 bases in between. CDR3 length equals 19 residues. The CDR3 coding sequence is TGTGCCAGCAGTTTATCGCCCCCGACGGACCCTGGCTCCTACAATGAGCAGTTCTTC. This sequence encodes CASSLSPPTDPGSYNEQFF.

This chain connects TRBV2 to TRBJ2-3, with 7 bases fitting TRBD1. The V gene's germline CDR1 is SNHLY and CDR2 FYNNEI. This CDR3 contains 15 residues. V was clipped by 8 bases and J by 0 bases; unmatched bases: 8. CDR3 amino acids: CASSGTASSTDTQYF. The CDR3 DNA reads as TGTGCCAGCTCGGGGACAGCCTCTAGCACAGATACGCAGTATTTT. The variable domain in full, with the rest retrieved from reference TRBV2 and TRBJ2-3, is EPEVTQTPSHQVTQMGQEVILRCVPISNHLYFYWYRQILGQKVEFLVSFYNNEISEKSEIFDDQFSVERPDGSNFTLKIRSTKLEDSAMYFCASSGTASSTDTQYFGPGTRLTVL.

Details on this clone: This sample includes further DNA sequences coding for the same CDR3. This chain joins TRBV5-1 and TRBJ1-2, with TRBD1 identical over 8 bases. Losses at the gene ends were 3 bases for V and 6 bases for J; bases not matched to a gene: 4. Germline-derived CDR1 and CDR2 are SGHRS and YFSETQ. The CDR3 sequence is 13 residues long. CDR3 sequence reads: CASSSTGGDGYTF. CDR3 DNA: TGCGCCAGCAGCTCAACAGGGGGAGATGGCTACACCTTC. The variable domain in full, completed from reference TRBV5-1 and TRBJ1-2, reads KAGVTQTPRYLIKTRGQQVTLSCSPISGHRSVSWYQQTPGQGLQFLFEYFSETQRNKGNFPGRFSGRQFSNSRSEMNVSTLELGDSALYLCASSSTGGDGYTFGSGTRLTVV.

This clone was observed once. The CDR3 nucleotides are TGTGCCAGCAGCTTGGCTAGCAATCAGCCCCAGCATTTT. Amino acids: CASSLASNQPQHF. V and J are TRBV5-6 and TRBJ1-5, with D unclear. Deletions cut 0 bases from V and 0 bases from J, with 1 base between. Germline V gene data show CDR1 as SGHDT and CDR2 as YYEEEE. The CDR3 is made up of 13 amino acids.

The chain combines TRBV18 with TRBJ1-4, with no clear D. The CDR3 is made up of 15 amino acids. Per germline, CDR1 KGHSH and CDR2 LQKENI. The ends were cut back, 0 bases at V and 7 bases at J, with 12 bases in the middle. The CDR3 is CASSPPGQEIEKLFF. CDR3 DNA: TGTGCCAGCTCACCACCGGGTCAGGAGATTGAAAAACTGTTTTTT.

This clone was recorded only once. This sample also contains other DNA sequences that code for the same CDR3. The V call is TRBV10-3, the J call TRBJ1-2, with TRBD1 matching over 10 bases. The CDR3 totals 15 residues. The V segment lost 4 bases and the J segment 0 bases; nucleotides outside the gene matches: 2. Germline values: CDR1 ENHRY, CDR2 SYGVKD. CDR3 nucleotide sequence: TGTGCCATCAGTGGGGGGACAGGGGCTAACTATGGCTACACCTTC. It yields the protein CAISGGTGANYGYTF.

The rearrangement uses TRBV9 and TRBJ2-7, with D possibly matching TRBD2 (6 bases). The CDR3 contains 16 residues. Germline loops: CDR1 SGDLS, CDR2 YYNGEE. The V end lost 0 bases, the J end lost 7 bases, and 20 bases lay between the germline ends. CDR3 residues: CASSVASSVLVLEQYF. For the CDR3, the DNA is TGTGCCAGCAGCGTAGCCTCTAGCGTACTAGTCCTTGAGCAGTACTTC.